This T cell receptor beta chain was sequenced for a study of cytomegalovirus exposure and HLA in healthy donors. Amplification used 60 Vbeta primers and 13 Jbeta primers. Profiled with immunoSEQ multiplex PCR; TCRdb holds only in-frame clones, not every one. The profile covers about 120,000 clones, with 60% to 85% appearing a single time and roughly 6% taken by the ten largest. Material for sequencing was PBMCs. The source is a woman in her thirties or forties in good health and CMV-seronegative.

CDR3 region: CASSSMPGAGELFF. CDR3 bases: TGTGCCAGCAGTTCGATGCCCGGTGCCGGGGAGCTGTTTTTT. The genes are TRBV27 and TRBJ2-2; D not certain. Per the germline V gene, CDR1 is MNHEY and CDR2 is SMNVEV (reference sequence). The V end was cut by 4 bases, the J end by 6 bases, with 12 bases between. The CDR3 loop spans 14 amino acids.